This is a list of T cell receptor beta chains from one sample in a study of blood T cell repertoires in COVID-19. The repertoire was sequenced with immunoSEQ multiplex PCR; TCRdb's copy has only in-frame clones and lacks some. The data hold 270,000 or so clones, with 89% observed a single time. Sequencing input: peripheral blood. The receptors were gathered from a woman between 40 and 55 years old who had recovered from COVID-19. The CDR3 runs from the conserved cysteine through the conserved F or W. The order of the fields is V gene, CDR3 length, clone size, D gene, J gene, CDR3 protein, CDR3 DNA. The D gene is left open where the match is weak. Not all rows give a size; the values are once, few, many and, for expanded clones, a class.

v_call: TRBV30
cdr3_length: 12
clone_size: -
d_call: -
j_call: TRBJ2-5
cdr3_aa: CAWRRTTETQYF
cdr3_nt: TGTGCCTGGAGACGGACTACTGAGACCCAGTACTTC

v_call: TRBV14
cdr3_length: 17
clone_size: -
d_call: -
j_call: TRBJ2-7
cdr3_aa: CASSQDLRPSGFYEQYF
cdr3_nt: TGTGCCAGCAGCCAAGATCTCCGTCCCTCAGGTTTCTACGAGCAGTACTTC

v_call: TRBV2
cdr3_length: 14
clone_size: -
d_call: -
j_call: TRBJ1-5
cdr3_aa: CASSEVSGNQPQHF
cdr3_nt: TGTGCCAGCAGTGAAGTTAGCGGTAATCAGCCCCAGCATTTT

v_call: TRBV10-2
cdr3_length: 16
clone_size: -
d_call: -
j_call: TRBJ2-3
cdr3_aa: CASSGNPGSWPDTQYF
cdr3_nt: TGCGCCAGCAGTGGGAACCCCGGGAGCTGGCCAGATACGCAGTATTTT

v_call: TRBV24-1
cdr3_length: 11
clone_size: -
d_call: -
j_call: TRBJ2-5
cdr3_aa: CATQLEGTQYF
cdr3_nt: TGTGCCACACAACTCGAGGGGACCCAGTACTTC

v_call: TRBV15
cdr3_length: 13
clone_size: few
d_call: -
j_call: TRBJ1-1
cdr3_aa: CATSLQGDTEAFF
cdr3_nt: TGTGCCACCAGCTTGCAGGGCGACACTGAAGCTTTCTTT

v_call: TRBV18
cdr3_length: 16
clone_size: -
d_call: TRBD2
j_call: TRBJ2-1
cdr3_aa: CASSLLAGASYNEQFF
cdr3_nt: TGTGCCAGCTCACTTCTAGCGGGAGCCTCCTACAATGAGCAGTTCTTC

v_call: TRBV30
cdr3_length: 13
clone_size: -
d_call: -
j_call: TRBJ2-3
cdr3_aa: CAWRRLGADTQYF
cdr3_nt: TGTGCCTGGAGGAGGTTAGGAGCAGATACGCAGTATTTT

v_call: TRBV4-3
cdr3_length: 17
clone_size: once
d_call: -
j_call: TRBJ2-3
cdr3_aa: CASSQGRGATTTDTQYF
cdr3_nt: TGCGCCAGCAGCCAAGGCCGGGGGGCGACTACCACAGATACGCAGTATTTT

v_call: TRBV27
cdr3_length: 16
clone_size: -
d_call: TRBD2
j_call: TRBJ2-1
cdr3_aa: CASSRPGSGGRNEQFF
cdr3_nt: TGTGCCAGCAGTCGTCCGGGGAGCGGGGGCCGCAATGAGCAGTTCTTC

v_call: TRBV30
cdr3_length: 13
clone_size: -
d_call: -
j_call: TRBJ1-2
cdr3_aa: CAWSERVLSGYTF
cdr3_nt: TGTGCCTGGAGTGAACGGGTCCTGAGTGGCTACACCTTC

v_call: TRBV30
cdr3_length: 12
clone_size: -
d_call: -
j_call: TRBJ2-3
cdr3_aa: CAWDSRTDTQYF
cdr3_nt: TGTGCCTGGGACAGCCGCACAGATACGCAGTATTTT

v_call: TRBV20-1
cdr3_length: 12
clone_size: -
d_call: -
j_call: TRBJ1-5
cdr3_aa: CSASPGGQPQHF
cdr3_nt: TGCAGTGCCAGTCCCGGCGGTCAGCCCCAGCATTTT

v_call: TRBV11-2
cdr3_length: 14
clone_size: -
d_call: -
j_call: TRBJ1-2
cdr3_aa: CASSLVAAAYGYTF
cdr3_nt: TGTGCCAGCAGCTTAGTCGCGGCAGCTTATGGCTACACCTTC

v_call: TRBV2
cdr3_length: 13
clone_size: once
d_call: -
j_call: TRBJ1-2
cdr3_aa: CASSDDSYYGYTF
cdr3_nt: TGTGCCAGCAGTGACGACAGTTACTATGGCTACACCTTC

v_call: TRBV11-3
cdr3_length: 15
clone_size: -
d_call: TRBD1
j_call: TRBJ1-1
cdr3_aa: CASSSPRTGGTEAFF
cdr3_nt: TGTGCCAGCAGCTCCCCAAGGACAGGGGGCACTGAAGCTTTCTTT

v_call: TRBV6-5
cdr3_length: 15
clone_size: -
d_call: TRBD1
j_call: TRBJ1-3
cdr3_aa: CASSYFQGAGNTIYF
cdr3_nt: TGTGCCAGCAGTTACTTTCAGGGGGCTGGAAACACCATATATTTT

v_call: TRBV3-1/TRBV3-2
cdr3_length: 14
clone_size: -
d_call: -
j_call: TRBJ1-2
cdr3_aa: CASSLNRVVDGYTF
cdr3_nt: TGTGCCAGCAGCCTTAACAGGGTGGTGGATGGCTACACCTTC